This TCR beta chain was identified in a study of blood T cell repertoires in COVID-19. Clones were sequenced by immunoSEQ multiplex PCR, and TCRdb holds only the in-frame ones, with some missing. The data contain about 66,000 clones, roughly 86% of them singletons. Germline CDR1 SGHVS, CDR2 FQNEAQ. Trimming removed 5 bases from V and 3 bases from J; junction bases left unmatched: 13. The CDR3 is 18 residues long. V usage is TRBV7-8 and J usage is TRBJ1-5; 10 bases are a match to TRBD1. The sequence was obtained from a man aged 60 to 69 with acute or convalescent COVID-19. Sequencing input: peripheral blood. For the CDR3, the DNA is TGTGCCAGCAGCCCCCTTCACTCGACAGGGGGCTACAATCAGCCCCAGCATTTT. Its translation: CASSPLHSTGGYNQPQHF. Supplemented by reference TRBV7-8 and TRBJ1-5, the full variable domain reads GAGVSQSPRYKVAKRGQDVALRCDPISGHVSLFWYQQALGQGPEFLTYFQNEAQLDKSGLPSDRFFAERPEGSVSTLKIQRTQQEDSAVYLCASSPLHSTGGYNQPQHFGDGTRLSIL.